This record concerns one T cell receptor (beta chain) sequence. This specimen belongs to a study of blood T cell repertoires in COVID-19. As for the study in general: Samples taken during acute and convalescent COVID-19 were collected in the United States, Italy and Spain.

Data came from immunoSEQ multiplex PCR; TCRdb stores just in-frame clones and leaves some out. Seen here are around 88,000 clones, over 70% observed once, and the top ten hold about 4.2%. Looked up from germline, CDR1 is MNHEY and CDR2 is SVGAGI. The V end lost 0 bases, the J end lost 8 bases, and 10 bases lay between the germline ends. The CDR3 has 14 amino acids. The receptor comes from a man in his sixties with acute or convalescent COVID-19. The V gene is TRBV6-5, the J gene TRBJ1-4; D gene uncertain. Material: peripheral blood. CDR3 bases: TGTGCCAGCAGTTACTCTCCAGTCGCAGAAAAACTGTTTTTT. This encodes CASSYSPVAEKLFF.